The sequence of this TCR beta chain was determined in a study of cytomegalovirus exposure and HLA in healthy donors. Germline V gene sequence: CDR1 SNHLY, CDR2 FYNNEI. V gave up 6 bases and J gave up 2 bases; unmatched junction bases: 0. The CDR3 has 13 residues. With 60 Vbeta and 13 Jbeta primers, the PCR was carried out. Measured with immunoSEQ multiplex PCR; TCRdb has only the in-frame clones, and not every one. The ten most abundant clones cover 1.5% to 2% of a sample with 130,000 or so clones. Worth noting for this clone: No antigen is known for it.

Whole-study findings and limits: The listing of 150 to 200 TCR beta chains classed them as cytomegalovirus-associated.

The V and J genes are TRBV2 and TRBJ1-5, with TRBD1 identical over 8 bases. The sequence derives from a woman aged 40-49 years in good health and CMV-seropositive. The sample was PBMCs. CDR3 in amino acids: CASRGQGNQPQHF. In DNA, the CDR3 is TGTGCCAGCAGGGGACAGGGCAATCAGCCCCAGCATTTT.